This T cell receptor (beta chain) stems from a study of blood T cell repertoires in COVID-19. Looking at the study overall: Acute and convalescent COVID-19 specimens originated in the United States, Italy and Spain. Sample material is recorded as cDNA or gDNA derived from T cells, B-cell-depleted T cells, or PBMCs.

Data came from immunoSEQ multiplex PCR; TCRdb stores just in-frame clones and leaves some out. The table shows about 94,000 clones, with more than 75% occurring only once. V shed 5 bases, J shed 7 bases, and the junction held 14 bases outside the gene matches. Germline-derived CDR1 and CDR2 are SEHNR and FQNEAQ (reference sequence). CDR3 length equals 16 residues. The V gene is TRBV7-9, the J gene TRBJ2-4; 7 nucleotides match TRBD2. This receptor was taken from a human donor with acute or convalescent COVID-19. The donor label of this sample is uncertain. Sequencing was done on a sample of peripheral blood. CDR3 region: CASSPALSGAGNIQYF. CDR3 DNA sequence: TGTGCCAGCAGCCCTGCCCTCAGCGGGGCAGGCAACATTCAGTACTTC.